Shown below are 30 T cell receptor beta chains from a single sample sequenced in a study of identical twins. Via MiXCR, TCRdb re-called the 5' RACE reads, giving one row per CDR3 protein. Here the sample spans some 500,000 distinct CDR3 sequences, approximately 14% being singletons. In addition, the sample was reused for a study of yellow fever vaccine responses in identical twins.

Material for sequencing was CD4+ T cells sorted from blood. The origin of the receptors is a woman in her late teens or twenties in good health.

CDR3 coding DNA: TGTGCCAGCAGTGAATACACTGGAAGGACTGAAGCTTTCTTT. Protein product: CASSEYTGRTEAFF. The chain has TRBV2 and TRBJ1-1; D not certain. The CDR3 covers 14 residues. Deletions cut 2 bases from V and 5 bases from J, with 12 bases between. Per the germline V gene, CDR1 is SNHLY and CDR2 is FYNNEI.

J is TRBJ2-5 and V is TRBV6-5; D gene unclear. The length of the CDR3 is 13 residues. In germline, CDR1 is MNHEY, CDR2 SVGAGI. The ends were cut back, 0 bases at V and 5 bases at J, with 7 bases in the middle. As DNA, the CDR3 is TGTGCCAGCAGTTACTCGGGAAAGGAGACCCAGTACTTC. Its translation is CASSYSGKETQYF.

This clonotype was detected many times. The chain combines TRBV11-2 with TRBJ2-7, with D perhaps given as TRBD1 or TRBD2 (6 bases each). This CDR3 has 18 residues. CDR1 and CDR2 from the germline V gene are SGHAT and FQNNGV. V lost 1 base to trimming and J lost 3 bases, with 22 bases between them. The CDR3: CASSLVSGGGGQIYEQYF. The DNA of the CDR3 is TGTGCCAGCAGCTTAGTTAGTGGTGGTGGGGGGCAGATCTACGAGCAGTACTTC.

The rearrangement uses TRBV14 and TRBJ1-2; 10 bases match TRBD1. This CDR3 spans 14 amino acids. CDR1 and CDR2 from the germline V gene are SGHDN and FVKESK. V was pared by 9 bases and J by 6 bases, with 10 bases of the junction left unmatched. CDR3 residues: CASGNGTGVHGYTF. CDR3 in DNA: TGTGCCAGTGGGAACGGGACAGGGGTCCATGGCTACACCTTC. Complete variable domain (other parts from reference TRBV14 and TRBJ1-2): EAGVTQFPSHSVIEKGQTVTLRCDPISGHDNLYWYRRVMGKEIKFLLHFVKESKQDESGMPNNRFLAERTGGTYSTLKVQPAELEDSGVYFCASGNGTGVHGYTFGSGTRLTVV.

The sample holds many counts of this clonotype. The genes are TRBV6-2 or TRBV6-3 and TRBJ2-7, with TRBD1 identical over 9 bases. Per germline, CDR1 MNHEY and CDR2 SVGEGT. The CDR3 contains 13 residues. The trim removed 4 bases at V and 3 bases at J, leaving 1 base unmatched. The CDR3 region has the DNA TGTGCCAGCAGTTCGACAGGGGGCTACGAGCAGTACTTC. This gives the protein CASSSTGGYEQYF.

This chain's CDR3 is CATRPTGQGIHEQYF. For the CDR3, the DNA is TGTGCCACCCGACCCACGGGACAGGGGATCCACGAGCAGTACTTC. The gene calls are TRBV6-2 or TRBV6-3 and TRBJ2-7, with TRBD1 matching 10 bases. In germline, CDR1 is MNHEY, CDR2 SVGEGT. The trim removed 10 bases at V and 5 bases at J, leaving 14 bases unmatched. The CDR3 sequence is 15 residues long.

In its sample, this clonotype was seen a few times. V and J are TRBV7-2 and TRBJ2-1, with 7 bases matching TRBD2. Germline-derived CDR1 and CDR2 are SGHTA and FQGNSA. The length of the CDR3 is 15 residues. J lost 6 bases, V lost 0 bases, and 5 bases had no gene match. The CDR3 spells CASSLAGGRPNEQFF. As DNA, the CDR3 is TGTGCCAGCAGCTTAGCGGGAGGGCGCCCCAATGAGCAGTTCTTC.

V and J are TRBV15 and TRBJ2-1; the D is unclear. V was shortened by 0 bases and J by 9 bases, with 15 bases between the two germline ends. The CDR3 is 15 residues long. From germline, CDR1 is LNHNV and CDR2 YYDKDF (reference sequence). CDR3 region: CATSRDPDRTSEQFF. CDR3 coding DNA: TGTGCCACCAGCAGAGATCCGGACCGAACATCTGAGCAGTTCTTC.

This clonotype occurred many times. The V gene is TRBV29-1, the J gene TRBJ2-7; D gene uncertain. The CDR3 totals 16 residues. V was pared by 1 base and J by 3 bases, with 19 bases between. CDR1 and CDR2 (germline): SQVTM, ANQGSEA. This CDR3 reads CSVEGQVPPPLYEQYF. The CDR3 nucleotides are TGCAGCGTTGAAGGGCAGGTCCCGCCACCTCTCTACGAGCAGTACTTC.

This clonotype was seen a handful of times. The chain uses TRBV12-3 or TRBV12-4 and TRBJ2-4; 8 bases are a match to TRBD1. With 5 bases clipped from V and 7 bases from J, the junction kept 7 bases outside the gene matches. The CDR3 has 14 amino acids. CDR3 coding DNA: TGTGCCAGCAGTACCCGACAGGGGCTGAACATTCAGTACTTC. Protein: CASSTRQGLNIQYF.

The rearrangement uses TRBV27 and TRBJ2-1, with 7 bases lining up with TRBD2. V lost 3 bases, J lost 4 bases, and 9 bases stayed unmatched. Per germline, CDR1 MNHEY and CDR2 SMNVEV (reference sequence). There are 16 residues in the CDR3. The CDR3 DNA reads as TGTGCCAGCAGTTTCTGGGGGGGTACTCGGTACAATGAGCAGTTCTTC. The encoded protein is CASSFWGGTRYNEQFF.

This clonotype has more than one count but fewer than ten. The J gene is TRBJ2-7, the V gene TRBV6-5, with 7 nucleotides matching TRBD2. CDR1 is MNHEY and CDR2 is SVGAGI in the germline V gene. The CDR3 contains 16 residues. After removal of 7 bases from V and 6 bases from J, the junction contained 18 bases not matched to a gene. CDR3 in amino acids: CASINVALAARGEQYF. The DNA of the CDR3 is TGTGCCAGCATTAACGTGGCGCTAGCGGCTCGGGGCGAGCAGTACTTC.

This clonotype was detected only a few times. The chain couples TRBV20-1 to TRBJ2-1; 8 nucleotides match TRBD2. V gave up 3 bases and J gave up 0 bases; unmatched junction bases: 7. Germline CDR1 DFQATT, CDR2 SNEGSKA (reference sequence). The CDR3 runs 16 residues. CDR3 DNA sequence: TGCAGTGCTAGTAGCGGGATCCTTAGCTCCTACAATGAGCAGTTCTTC. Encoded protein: CSASSGILSSYNEQFF.

CDR3: CASSSAGQGSDTQYF. As DNA, the CDR3 is TGTGCCAGCAGCAGTGCAGGACAGGGATCCGATACGCAGTATTTT. This sequence joins TRBV7-8 and TRBJ2-3, with TRBD1 matching 8 bases. CDR1 SGHVS and CDR2 FQNEAQ come from the germline V gene. The CDR3 covers 15 residues. Germline trimming cut 5 bases from V and 6 bases from J; bases unmatched to any gene: 10.

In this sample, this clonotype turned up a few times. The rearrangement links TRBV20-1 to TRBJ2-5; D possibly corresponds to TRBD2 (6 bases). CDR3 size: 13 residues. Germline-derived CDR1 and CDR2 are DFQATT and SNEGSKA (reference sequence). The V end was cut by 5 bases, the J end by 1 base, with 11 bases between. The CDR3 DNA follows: TGCAGTGCTTACAGGACTACCCAAGAGACCCAGTACTTC. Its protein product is CSAYRTTQETQYF.

CDR3 loop: CAISETGEAFF. The CDR3 DNA sequence: TGTGCCATCAGTGAGACTGGGGAAGCTTTCTTT. The chain links TRBV10-3 to TRBJ1-1, with no clear D. V shed 2 bases and J shed 8 bases, with 6 bases lying between them. This CDR3 is built from 11 residues. Germline loops: CDR1 ENHRY, CDR2 SYGVKD.

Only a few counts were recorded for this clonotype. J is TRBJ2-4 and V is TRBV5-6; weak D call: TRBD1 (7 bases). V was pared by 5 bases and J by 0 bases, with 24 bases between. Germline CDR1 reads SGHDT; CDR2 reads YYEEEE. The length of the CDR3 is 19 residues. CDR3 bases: TGTGCCAGCAGTCTTTCCGCGGGACAGCCTCTCCTAGCCAAAAACATTCAGTACTTC. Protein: CASSLSAGQPLLAKNIQYF.

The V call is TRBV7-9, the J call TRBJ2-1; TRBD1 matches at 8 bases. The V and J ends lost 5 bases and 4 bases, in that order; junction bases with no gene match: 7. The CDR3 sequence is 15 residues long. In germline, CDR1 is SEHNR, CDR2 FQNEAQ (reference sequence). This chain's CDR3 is CASSRTGTGYNEQFF. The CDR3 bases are TGTGCCAGCAGCCGGACCGGGACAGGATACAATGAGCAGTTCTTC.

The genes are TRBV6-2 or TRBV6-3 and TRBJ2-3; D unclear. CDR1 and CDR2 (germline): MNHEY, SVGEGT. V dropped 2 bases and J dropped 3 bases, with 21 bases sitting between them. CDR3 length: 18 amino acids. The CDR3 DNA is TGTGCCAGCAGTTACCCCCTCACAGTCTCACTCGGTACAGATACGCAGTATTTT. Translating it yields CASSYPLTVSLGTDTQYF.

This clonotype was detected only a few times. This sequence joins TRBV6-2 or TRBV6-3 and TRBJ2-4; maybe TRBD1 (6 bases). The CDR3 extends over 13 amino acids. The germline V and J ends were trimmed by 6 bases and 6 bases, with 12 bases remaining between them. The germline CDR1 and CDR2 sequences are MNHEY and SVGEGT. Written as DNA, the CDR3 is TGTGCCAGCAGCTCCACAGGGTTAAACATTCAGTACTTC. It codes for CASSSTGLNIQYF.

The CDR3 protein is CASSLALDYGYTF. Written as DNA, the CDR3 is TGCGCCAGCAGCTTGGCCCTTGATTATGGCTACACCTTC. V is TRBV5-1 and J is TRBJ1-2; no reliable D call. The CDR3 runs to 13 residues. Trimming took 0 bases from V and 5 from J, leaving 8 bases between them. Germline V gene data show CDR1 as SGHRS and CDR2 as YFSETQ.

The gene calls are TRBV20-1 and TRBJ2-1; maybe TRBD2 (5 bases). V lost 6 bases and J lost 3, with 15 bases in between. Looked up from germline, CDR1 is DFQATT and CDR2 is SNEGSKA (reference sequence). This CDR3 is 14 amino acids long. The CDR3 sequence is CSALGAVFYNEQFF. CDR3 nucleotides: TGCAGTGCGTTGGGAGCGGTGTTCTACAATGAGCAGTTCTTC.

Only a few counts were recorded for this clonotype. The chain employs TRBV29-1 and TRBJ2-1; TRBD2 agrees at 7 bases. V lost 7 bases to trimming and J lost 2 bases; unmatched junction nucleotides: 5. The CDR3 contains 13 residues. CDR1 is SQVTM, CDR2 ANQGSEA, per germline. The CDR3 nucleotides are TGCAGCGGACATAGCGGGCCCTACAATGAGCAGTTCTTC. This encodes CSGHSGPYNEQFF.

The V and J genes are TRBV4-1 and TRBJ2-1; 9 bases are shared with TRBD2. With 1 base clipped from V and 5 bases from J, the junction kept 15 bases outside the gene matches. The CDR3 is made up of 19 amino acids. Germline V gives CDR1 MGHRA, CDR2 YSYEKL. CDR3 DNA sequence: TGCGCCAGCAGCCAAGGGCTAGCGGGGAGAGCTCTGGTCGACAATGAGCAGTTCTTC. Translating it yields CASSQGLAGRALVDNEQFF.

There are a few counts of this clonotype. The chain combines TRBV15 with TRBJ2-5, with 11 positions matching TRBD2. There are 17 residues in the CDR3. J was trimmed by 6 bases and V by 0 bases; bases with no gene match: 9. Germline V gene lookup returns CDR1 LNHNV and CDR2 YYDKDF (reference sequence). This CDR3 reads CATSRETSGGLGKTQYF. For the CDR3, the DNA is TGTGCCACCAGCAGAGAAACTAGCGGGGGTCTAGGGAAGACCCAGTACTTC.

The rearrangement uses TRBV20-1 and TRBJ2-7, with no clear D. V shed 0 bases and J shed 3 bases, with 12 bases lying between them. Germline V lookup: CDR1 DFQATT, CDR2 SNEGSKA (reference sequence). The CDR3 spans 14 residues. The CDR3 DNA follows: TGCAGTGCTAGAGATTCGGGCACAATCTACGAGCAGTACTTC. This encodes CSARDSGTIYEQYF.

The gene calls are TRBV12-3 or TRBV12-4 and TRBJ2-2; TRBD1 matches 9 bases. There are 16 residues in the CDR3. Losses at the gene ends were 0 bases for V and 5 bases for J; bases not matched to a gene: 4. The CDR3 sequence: CASSLAGQGWTGELFF. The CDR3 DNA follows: TGTGCCAGCAGTTTAGCGGGACAGGGATGGACCGGGGAGCTGTTTTTT.

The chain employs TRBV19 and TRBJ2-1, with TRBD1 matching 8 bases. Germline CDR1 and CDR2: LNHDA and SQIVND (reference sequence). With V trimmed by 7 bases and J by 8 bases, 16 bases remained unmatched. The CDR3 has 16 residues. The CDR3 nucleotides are TGTGCCAGTACCCCAGCAGGACAGGGTAGGAGGCATGAGCAGTTCTTC. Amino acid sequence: CASTPAGQGRRHEQFF.

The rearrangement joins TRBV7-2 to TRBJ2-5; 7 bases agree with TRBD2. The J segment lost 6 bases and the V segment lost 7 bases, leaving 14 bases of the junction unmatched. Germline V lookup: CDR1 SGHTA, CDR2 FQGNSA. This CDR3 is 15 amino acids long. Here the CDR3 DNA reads TGTGCCAGCACCCACAGCGGGAAAGGCCAGCAGACCCAGTACTTC. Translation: CASTHSGKGQQTQYF.

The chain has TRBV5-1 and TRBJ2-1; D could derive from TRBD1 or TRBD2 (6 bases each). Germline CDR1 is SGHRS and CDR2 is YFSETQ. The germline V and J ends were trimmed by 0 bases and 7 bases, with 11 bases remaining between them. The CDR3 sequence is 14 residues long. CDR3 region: CASSLVPGANEQFF. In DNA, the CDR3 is TGCGCCAGCAGCTTGGTTCCGGGGGCGAATGAGCAGTTCTTC. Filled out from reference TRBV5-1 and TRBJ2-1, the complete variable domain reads KAGVTQTPRYLIKTRGQQVTLSCSPISGHRSVSWYQQTPGQGLQFLFEYFSETQRNKGNFPGRFSGRQFSNSRSEMNVSTLELGDSALYLCASSLVPGANEQFFGPGTRLTVL.